This entry lists 14 T cell receptor beta chains sequenced from one sample in a study of response to subunit inactivated influenza vaccine. TCRdb reprocessed the RT-PCR reads via MiXCR and lists one record per CDR3 protein. The sample contains hundreds of thousands of distinct CDR3 sequences, about 15% of which appear only once. The source was PBMCs from blood, collected 12 days after vaccination. The origin of the receptors is a man in his forties or fifties who received an inactivated influenza vaccine.

The rearrangement uses TRBV3-1 and TRBJ2-7; 13 bases line up with TRBD2. The germline V gene has CDR1 LGHDT and CDR2 YNNKEL (reference sequence). The CDR3 is made up of 17 amino acids. The V segment lost 4 bases and the J segment 2 bases; nucleotides outside the gene matches: 8. In nucleotides, the CDR3 is TGTGCCAGCAGCCGAGCGTGGACTAGCGGGGGCACCTACGAGCAGTACTTC. Translated, it gives CASSRAWTSGGTYEQYF.

The chain combines TRBV11-1 with TRBJ2-2; D is perhaps TRBD1 or TRBD2 (5 bases each). This CDR3 is 18 amino acids long. The germline V gene has CDR1 SGHAT and CDR2 FQDESV (reference sequence). Between the trimmed V and J ends, which lost 0 bases and 2 bases, there was a span of 16 bases. The CDR3 loop reads CASSLAHYAGTNTGELFF. In nucleotides, the CDR3 is TGTGCCAGCAGCTTAGCGCATTACGCAGGGACCAACACCGGGGAGCTGTTTTTT.

This clonotype was observed a few times. The chain's CDR3 is CSARDGTSGRYNEQFF. The CDR3 nucleotides read TGCAGTGCTAGAGATGGGACTAGCGGGAGATACAATGAGCAGTTCTTC. The chain joins TRBV20-1 to TRBJ2-1; TRBD2 matches at 14 bases. V was pared by 0 bases and J by 4 bases, with 2 bases of the junction left unmatched. Germline V lookup: CDR1 DFQATT, CDR2 SNEGSKA (reference sequence). The CDR3 consists of 16 residues.

The chain uses TRBV20-1 and TRBJ1-4; 8 positions agree with TRBD1. CDR1 and CDR2 (germline): DFQATT, SNEGSKA (reference sequence). V trimming: 6 bases; J trimming: 8 bases; junction bases outside the gene matches: 11. The CDR3 is 14 residues long. CDR3 in amino acids: CSAARTGRREKLFF. CDR3 nucleotide sequence: TGCAGTGCCGCCCGGACAGGGCGGCGCGAAAAACTGTTTTTT.

This clonotype was counted at least ten times. The V gene is TRBV5-4, the J gene TRBJ2-1; D is ambiguous. The CDR3 has 14 amino acids. Germline CDR1 and CDR2: SGHNT and YYREEE (reference sequence). Between the trimmed V and J ends, which lost 0 bases and 11 bases, there was a span of 15 bases. Here the CDR3 DNA reads TGTGCCAGCAGCTTGGCCAAGTCAACACCAAAGCAGTTCTTC. This sequence encodes CASSLAKSTPKQFF.

This clonotype has just a few counts. Mismatch with germline at one junction end may stem from a read error. This rearrangement joins TRBV10-3 to TRBJ2-1; TRBD1 agrees at 9 bases. CDR1 ENHRY and CDR2 SYGVKD come from the germline V gene. The CDR3 is made up of 15 amino acids. The CDR3 sequence: CAICDRDRARNEQFF. The CDR3 DNA reads as TGTGCCATCTGTGACCGGGACAGGGCTCGGAATGAGCAGTTCTTC.

The V gene is TRBV10-1, the J gene TRBJ2-7; D perhaps matches TRBD1 (6 bases). From germline, CDR1 is WNHNN and CDR2 SYGVQD (reference sequence). The CDR3 length is 14 residues. V lost 3 bases and J 6 bases, leaving 15 bases between the germline ends. CDR3 protein: CASSDGVWDTEQYF. The CDR3 nucleotides are TGCGCCAGCAGTGACGGGGTCTGGGACACCGAGCAGTACTTC.

The sample holds many counts of this clonotype. The chain carries TRBV24-1 and TRBJ2-6; TRBD1 might be the D (6 bases). The CDR3 has 15 amino acids. V was cut by 2 bases and J by 2 bases, with 6 bases left in between. Germline assignment: CDR1 KGHDR and CDR2 SFDVKD. The CDR3 loop reads CATSDSGAGANVLTF. In nucleotides, the CDR3 is TGTGCCACCAGTGATTCAGGGGCTGGGGCCAACGTCCTGACTTTC.

This chain links TRBV12-3 or TRBV12-4 with TRBJ2-2, with unresolved D. Trimming stripped 6 bases from V and 7 bases from J, with 12 bases between. The CDR3 extends over 13 amino acids. The CDR3 DNA is TGTGCCAGCAGGAGTCAAGTCTTCGGGGAGCTGTTTTTT. This encodes CASRSQVFGELFF.

This clonotype was seen a few times. CDR3 residues: CASSLVGTSGTADTQYF. The CDR3 DNA reads TGCGCCAGCAGCTTGGTTGGGACTAGCGGGACGGCAGATACGCAGTATTTT. V usage is TRBV5-1 and J usage is TRBJ2-3; 13 bases are a match to TRBD2. This CDR3 region has 17 residues. The germline CDR1 and CDR2 sequences are SGHRS and YFSETQ. The J segment lost 4 bases and the V segment lost 0 bases, leaving 5 bases of the junction unmatched. Using reference TRBV5-1 and TRBJ2-3 for the parts outside the CDR3, the full variable domain is KAGVTQTPRYLIKTRGQQVTLSCSPISGHRSVSWYQQTPGQGLQFLFEYFSETQRNKGNFPGRFSGRQFSNSRSEMNVSTLELGDSALYLCASSLVGTSGTADTQYFGPGTRLTVL.

The rearrangement joins TRBV7-9 to TRBJ1-1; possible D gene TRBD1, 5 bases. V was pared by 8 bases and J by 7 bases, with 17 bases between. Germline CDR1 and CDR2: SEHNR and FQNEAQ (reference sequence). The CDR3 has 13 residues. The CDR3 DNA sequence: TGTGCCAGCCATCCGGATGTGGGACTTGAAGCTTTCTTT. This translates into CASHPDVGLEAFF.

This clonotype came up many times. The chain recombines TRBV29-1 with TRBJ2-5; D gene unclear. Trimming removed 6 bases from V and 7 bases from J, with 15 bases in between. CDR3 length equals 12 residues. Germline loops: CDR1 SQVTM, CDR2 ANQGSEA. CDR3 bases: TGCAGCGTCATGAGTGGTCTGGTGACCCAGTACTTC. This translates into CSVMSGLVTQYF.

This clonotype came up a few times. DNA of the CDR3: TGTGCCAGCAGTGAATGGGGGCAGGACACCGGGGAGCTGTTTTTT. Translated: CASSEWGQDTGELFF. The chain employs TRBV2 and TRBJ2-2, with a possible D match to TRBD1 (6 bases). The CDR3 is made up of 15 amino acids. The V end lost 2 bases, the J end lost 3 bases, and 10 bases lay between the germline ends. Per germline, CDR1 SNHLY and CDR2 FYNNEI.

The table lists this clonotype with a few counts. The gene calls are TRBV7-9 and TRBJ1-2, with 7 bases identical to TRBD1. The length of the CDR3 is 16 residues. Per the germline V gene, CDR1 is SEHNR and CDR2 is FQNEAQ (reference sequence). V was pared by 0 bases and J by 4 bases, with 8 bases of the junction left unmatched. The CDR3 DNA follows: TGTGCCAGCAGCTTAGCCACCGGGACAGCCACCTATGGCTACACCTTC. This gives the protein CASSLATGTATYGYTF. Based on the CDR3 plus reference TRBV7-9 and TRBJ1-2, the full variable domain is DTGVSQNPRHKITKRGQNVTFRCDPISEHNRLYWYRQTLGQGPEFLTYFQNEAQLEKSRLLSDRFSAERPKGSFSTLEIQRTEQGDSAMYLCASSLATGTATYGYTFGSGTRLTVV.